This T cell receptor (beta chain) was sequenced for a study of Graves' ophthalmopathy and Graves' hyperthyroidism. This clonotype was seen more than once but under ten times. Its matching antigen is unknown. Sequence at one end of the junction differs from germline and may be a read error. RNA transcripts were the source from which TCR beta CDR3 regions were amplified. First-round RT-PCR employed HTBI primers, with a second-round multiplex PCR after it. TCRdb ran MiXCR on the multiplex PCR reads and lists one entry per CDR3 protein. The table has over a million distinct CDR3 sequences, about 40% seen once; the top ten hold 11%. This CDR3 contains 13 residues. Germline CDR1 ENHRY, CDR2 SYGVKD. Study-wide points: The blood repertoire also included most expanded thyroid clonotypes above 0.001 frequency. Sensitivity reached around 67% and specificity approximately 72% when the model predicted ophthalmopathy progression. Separation of ophthalmopathy from stable hyperthyroidism was achieved by a 13-signature model, at approximately 88% sensitivity and about 81% specificity.

This receptor was identified in an adult man with Graves' hyperthyroidism. The sequencing sample was made of peripheral blood or thyroid tissue (not recorded which). The chain uses TRBV10-3 and TRBJ2-7; D unresolved. In nucleotides, the CDR3 is TGTGCCAGCAGTGCGGCCAACTCCTACGAGCAGTACTTC. Its translation is CASSAANSYEQYF.